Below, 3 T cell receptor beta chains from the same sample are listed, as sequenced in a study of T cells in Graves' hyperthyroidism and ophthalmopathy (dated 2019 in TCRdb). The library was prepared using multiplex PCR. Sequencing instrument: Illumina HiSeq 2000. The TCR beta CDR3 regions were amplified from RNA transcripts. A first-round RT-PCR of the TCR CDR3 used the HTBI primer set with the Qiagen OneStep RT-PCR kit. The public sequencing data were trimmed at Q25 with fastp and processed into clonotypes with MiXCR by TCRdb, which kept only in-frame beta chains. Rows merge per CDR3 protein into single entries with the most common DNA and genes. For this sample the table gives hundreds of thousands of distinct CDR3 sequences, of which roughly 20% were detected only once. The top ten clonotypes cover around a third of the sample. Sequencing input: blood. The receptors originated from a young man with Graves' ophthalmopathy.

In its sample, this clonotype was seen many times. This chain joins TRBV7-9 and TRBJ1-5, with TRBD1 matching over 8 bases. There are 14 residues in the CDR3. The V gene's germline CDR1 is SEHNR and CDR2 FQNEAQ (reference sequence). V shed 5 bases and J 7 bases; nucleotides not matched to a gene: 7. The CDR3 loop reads CASSPQGGGQPQHF. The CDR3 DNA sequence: TGTGCCAGCAGCCCACAGGGGGGAGGGCAGCCCCAGCATTTT.

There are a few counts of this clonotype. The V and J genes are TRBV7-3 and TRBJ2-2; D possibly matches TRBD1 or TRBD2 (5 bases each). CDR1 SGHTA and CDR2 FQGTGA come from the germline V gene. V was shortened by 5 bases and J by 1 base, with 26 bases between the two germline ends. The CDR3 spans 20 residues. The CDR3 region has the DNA TGTGCCAGCAGCCCTTTAAAGCCCCTCCGGGGCGGCAAGAACACCGGGGAGCTGTTTTTT. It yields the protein CASSPLKPLRGGKNTGELFF.

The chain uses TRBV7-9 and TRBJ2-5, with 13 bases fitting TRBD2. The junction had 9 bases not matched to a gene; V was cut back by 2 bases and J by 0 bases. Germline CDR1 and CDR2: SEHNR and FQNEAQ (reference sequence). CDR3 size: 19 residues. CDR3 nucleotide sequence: TGTGCCAGCAGCTTAACTCGGACTAGCGGGAGAGAGTACCAAGAGACCCAGTACTTC. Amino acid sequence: CASSLTRTSGREYQETQYF.